This TCR beta chain was captured in a study of CD4 T cells in relation to SARS-CoV-2 and coronaviruses. With respect to this clone: What it binds is unknown.

Assay: immunoSEQ multiplex PCR; the TCRdb copy retains only in-frame clones and omits some. Here the sample spans under 20,000 clones, 75% to 85% being singletons. V lost 6 bases and J lost 3; bases outside the gene matches: 10. This CDR3 is built from 17 residues. Germline loops: CDR1 MNHEY, CDR2 SMNVEV (reference sequence). The unexposed donors gave CD4+ T cells in 2011-2018, prior to COVID-19. After 10 to 11 days of culture, CD4+ T cells were isolated. Cells permitting, SARS-CoV-2 S/N and four cold-coronavirus spikes were tested on unexposed-donor CD4+ T cells. Sequencing input: CD4+ T cells from PBMCs, cultured in vitro. The sequence was obtained from a human donor in good health. V is TRBV27 and J is TRBJ2-2, with 10 bases fitting TRBD1. The chain's CDR3 is CASRTITGTGDTGELFF. The CDR3 nucleotides read TGTGCCAGCAGAACCATTACCGGGACAGGGGACACCGGGGAGCTGTTTTTT.